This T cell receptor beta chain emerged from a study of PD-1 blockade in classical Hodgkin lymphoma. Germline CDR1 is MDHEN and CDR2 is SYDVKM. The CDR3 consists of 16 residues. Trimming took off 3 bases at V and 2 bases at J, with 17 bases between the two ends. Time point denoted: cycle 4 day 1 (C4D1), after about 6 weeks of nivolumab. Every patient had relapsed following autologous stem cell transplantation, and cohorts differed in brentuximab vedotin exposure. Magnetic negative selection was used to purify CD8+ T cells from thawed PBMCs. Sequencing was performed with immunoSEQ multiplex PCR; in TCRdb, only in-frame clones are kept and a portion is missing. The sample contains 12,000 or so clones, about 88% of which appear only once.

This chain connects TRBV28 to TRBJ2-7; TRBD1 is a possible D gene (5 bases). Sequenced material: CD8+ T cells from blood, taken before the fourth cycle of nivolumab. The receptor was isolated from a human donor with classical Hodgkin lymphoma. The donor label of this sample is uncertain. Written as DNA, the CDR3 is TGTGCCAGCAGTTTTGGAGAGGACACTATAACCTACGAGCAGTACTTC. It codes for CASSFGEDTITYEQYF. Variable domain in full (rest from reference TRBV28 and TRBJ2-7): DVKVTQSSRYLVKRTGEKVFLECVQDMDHENMFWYRQDPGLGLRLIYFSYDVKMKEKGDIPEGYSVSREKKERFSLILESASTNQTSMYLCASSFGEDTITYEQYFGPGTRLTVT.